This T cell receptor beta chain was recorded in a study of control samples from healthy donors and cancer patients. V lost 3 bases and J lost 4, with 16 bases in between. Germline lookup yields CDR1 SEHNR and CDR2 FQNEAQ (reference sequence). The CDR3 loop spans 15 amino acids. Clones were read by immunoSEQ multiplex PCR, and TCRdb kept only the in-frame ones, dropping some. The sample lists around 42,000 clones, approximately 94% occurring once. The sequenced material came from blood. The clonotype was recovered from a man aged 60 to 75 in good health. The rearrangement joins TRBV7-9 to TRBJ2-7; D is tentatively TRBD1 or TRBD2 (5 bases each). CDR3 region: CASSFASGPLYEQYF. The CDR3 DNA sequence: TGTGCCAGCAGCTTTGCCTCGGGACCCCTTTACGAGCAGTACTTC.